Below, 27 T cell receptor beta chains from the same sample are listed, as sequenced in a study of T cell repertoires in cytomegalovirus infection. For these TCRs, the target antigens are not known. TCRdb re-derived calls from the reads in MiXCR, one entry per CDR3 protein. The table shows about 830,000 distinct CDR3 sequences, with over 25% occurring only once. This specimen consisted of cultured CD8+ T cells from PBMCs, obtained from culture after CMV antigen stimulation. All receptors derive from a human donor in good health (CMV status not recorded). Some clones in this sample may be carry-over from other donors' samples.

This chain uses TRBV6-1 with TRBJ1-1; 9 bases match TRBD1. Germline V gene lookup returns CDR1 MNHNS and CDR2 SASEGT. The CDR3 totals 12 residues. Losses at the gene ends were 6 bases for V and 8 bases for J; bases not matched to a gene: 4. The CDR3: CASRAGTGEAFF. CDR3 sequence (DNA): TGTGCCAGCAGAGCCGGGACAGGGGAAGCTTTCTTT.

V gene TRBV19 combines with J gene TRBJ2-1; D is uncertain. V shed 5 bases and J shed 7 bases, with 12 bases lying between them. Germline V gene sequence: CDR1 LNHDA, CDR2 SQIVND (reference sequence). The CDR3 totals 13 residues. The CDR3 loop is CASSWVVGNEQFF. Written as DNA, the CDR3 is TGTGCCAGTAGTTGGGTGGTGGGGAATGAGCAGTTCTTC. Based on the CDR3 plus reference TRBV19 and TRBJ2-1, the full variable domain is DGGITQSPKYLFRKEGQNVTLSCEQNLNHDAMYWYRQDPGQGLRLIYYSQIVNDFQKGDIAEGYSVSREKKESFPLTVTSAQKNPTAFYLCASSWVVGNEQFFGPGTRLTVL.

This clonotype showed up just a few times. The chain couples TRBV24-1 to TRBJ1-2, with unresolved D. CDR1 is KGHDR, CDR2 SFDVKD, per germline. Trimming left V 6 bases short and J 6 bases short, with 10 bases between. CDR3 length equals 12 residues. CDR3 in amino acids: CATSQGMNGYTF. DNA of the CDR3: TGTGCCACCAGTCAAGGGATGAATGGCTACACCTTC.

The J gene is TRBJ1-6, the V gene TRBV7-9; 9 bases match TRBD1. This CDR3 is built from 13 residues. CDR1 is SEHNR, CDR2 FQNEAQ, per germline (reference sequence). After removal of 10 bases from V and 6 bases from J, the junction contained 4 bases not matched to a gene. The CDR3 sequence is CAIRQGGNSPLHF. The CDR3 coding sequence is TGTGCCATTAGACAGGGGGGTAATTCACCCCTCCACTTT.

The CDR3 here is CASSQSRTGNTEAFF. The DNA of the CDR3 is TGCGCCAGCAGCCAAAGTCGGACAGGGAACACTGAAGCTTTCTTT. This chain joins TRBV4-3 and TRBJ1-1; TRBD1 matches at 7 bases. Germline V gene data show CDR1 as LGHNA and CDR2 as YSLEER. The CDR3 length is 15 residues. Trimming at V came to 2 bases and at J to 1 base, leaving 4 bases not matched to a gene.

This clonotype was detected a few times. The chain has TRBV2 and TRBJ2-1, with D uncertain. The CDR3 sequence is 15 residues long. Trimming stripped 3 bases from V and 11 bases from J, with 20 bases between. CDR1 and CDR2 from the germline V gene are SNHLY and FYNNEI. CDR3: CASSDDLGLSRQQFF. In DNA, the CDR3 is TGTGCCAGCAGTGACGACCTGGGTCTTTCAAGGCAGCAGTTCTTC.

Ten or more counts support this clonotype. This sequence joins TRBV7-2 and TRBJ1-6, with D hard to call. CDR1 is SGHTA, CDR2 FQGNSA, per germline. This CDR3 has 13 residues. Trimming pared 10 bases from V and 9 bases from J, leaving 16 bases between. Written as DNA, the CDR3 is TGTGCCATTCCGGTGGGGTCGGGTTCACCCCTCCACTTT. Residues: CAIPVGSGSPLHF.

The chain is built from TRBV27 and TRBJ1-2; no clear D. This CDR3 has 13 residues. The V end lost 6 bases, the J end lost 6 bases, and 14 bases lay between the germline ends. Per the germline V gene, CDR1 is MNHEY and CDR2 is SMNVEV (reference sequence). The CDR3 here is CASSSGVMDGYTF. DNA of the CDR3: TGTGCCAGCAGCTCTGGGGTGATGGATGGCTACACCTTC.

The gene calls are TRBV27 and TRBJ2-2, with a possible D match to TRBD2 (6 bases). The CDR3 runs 14 residues. Germline CDR1 reads MNHEY; CDR2 reads SMNVEV (reference sequence). Trimming left V 8 bases short and J 1 base short, with 11 bases between. Here the CDR3 DNA reads TGTGCCAGCGCCGCCGGGGGGAACACCGGGGAGCTGTTTTTT. Translating it yields CASAAGGNTGELFF.

This rearrangement joins TRBV10-3 to TRBJ1-1; D call uncertain. CDR3 length equals 14 residues. From germline, CDR1 is ENHRY and CDR2 SYGVKD. V was clipped by 0 bases and J by 1 base, with 6 bases between them. The CDR3 sequence is CAISESWQNTEAFF. The CDR3 DNA reads TGTGCCATCAGTGAGTCTTGGCAGAACACTGAAGCTTTCTTT.

The gene calls are TRBV7-9 and TRBJ2-2, with 11 bases fitting TRBD2. The CDR3 loop spans 17 amino acids. The trim removed 5 bases at V and 4 bases at J, leaving 9 bases unmatched. Germline CDR1 and CDR2: SEHNR and FQNEAQ (reference sequence). DNA for the CDR3: TGTGCCAGCAGCGCCAAACTAGCGGGGGAGAGCACCGGGGAGCTGTTTTTT. Its protein is CASSAKLAGESTGELFF. The whole variable domain, remainder taken from reference TRBV7-9 and TRBJ2-2, is DTGVSQNPRHKITKRGQNVTFRCDPISEHNRLYWYRQTLGQGPEFLTYFQNEAQLEKSRLLSDRFSAERPKGSFSTLEIQRTEQGDSAMYLCASSAKLAGESTGELFFGEGSRLTVL.

This rearrangement joins TRBV19 to TRBJ1-1; D call uncertain. Germline values: CDR1 LNHDA, CDR2 SQIVND (reference sequence). V dropped 5 bases and J dropped 2 bases, with 9 bases sitting between them. The CDR3 has 13 residues. The CDR3 DNA reads TGTGCCAGTAGTCCCTCGACAAACACTGAAGCTTTCTTT. This gives the protein CASSPSTNTEAFF.

V and J are TRBV4-2 and TRBJ2-5; D remains ambiguous. V was pared by 0 bases and J by 5 bases, with 13 bases between. This CDR3 has 15 amino acids. CDR1 is LGHNA and CDR2 is YNFKEQ in the germline V gene. The CDR3 loop reads CASSQEKGRQETQYF. CDR3 sequence (DNA): TGTGCCAGCAGCCAAGAGAAAGGCCGCCAGGAGACCCAGTACTTC.

This clonotype appeared a few times. This rearrangement joins TRBV7-9 to TRBJ2-7; the D is unclear. The CDR3 contains 15 residues. V lost 4 bases and J lost 0, with 13 bases in between. Germline lookup yields CDR1 SEHNR and CDR2 FQNEAQ (reference sequence). The CDR3 nucleotides are TGTGCCAGCAGCTCCAGCTCGCCGGGCTCCTACGAGCAGTACTTC. Amino acid sequence: CASSSSSPGSYEQYF.

This clonotype has only a few counts. The chain uses TRBV7-8 and TRBJ2-1; 9 bases are a match to TRBD2. The CDR3 extends over 15 amino acids. V gave up 4 bases and J gave up 9 bases; unmatched junction bases: 10. Germline V gene lookup returns CDR1 SGHVS and CDR2 FQNEAQ. Written as DNA, the CDR3 is TGTGCCAGCAGCTACAGGCGGGGGGGGCCTGTTGAGCAGTTCTTC. Translating it yields CASSYRRGGPVEQFF.

The CDR3 sequence is CASSLSGQGAFQETQYF. The CDR3 nucleotides read TGTGCCAGCAGCTTAAGCGGACAGGGGGCTTTTCAAGAGACCCAGTACTTC. V usage is TRBV5-4 and J usage is TRBJ2-5, with 11 bases that match TRBD1. Germline V gene sequence: CDR1 SGHNT, CDR2 YYREEE (reference sequence). Trimming cost V 2 bases and J 2 bases; bases outside gene matches: 8. This CDR3 comprises 17 residues.

This clonotype appeared a single time. It may be a read error: a sequence one base away is much more abundant. The V gene is TRBV12-3 or TRBV12-4, the J gene TRBJ2-7; the D gene is possibly TRBD2 (5 bases). CDR3 length: 14 amino acids. The ends were cut back, 6 bases at V and 3 bases at J, with 15 bases in the middle. CDR3 loop: CASRPPGSHYEQYF. The CDR3 bases are TGTGCCAGCAGACCACCGGGGTCGCACTACGAGCAGTACTTC.

V usage is TRBV4-3 and J usage is TRBJ2-1; no definite D call. This CDR3 has 16 amino acids. Per germline, CDR1 LGHNA and CDR2 YSLEER. Trimming removed 2 bases from V and 0 bases from J, with 11 bases in between. CDR3 sequence: CASSQLNTNSYNEQFF. DNA for the CDR3: TGCGCCAGCAGCCAATTGAACACAAACTCCTACAATGAGCAGTTCTTC.

The V and J genes are TRBV12-3 or TRBV12-4 and TRBJ2-1, with 11 bases identical to TRBD1. The CDR3 sequence is 12 residues long. V trimming: 10 bases; J trimming: 7 bases; junction bases outside the gene matches: 3. CDR3 amino acids: CAIGTGGNEQFF. For the CDR3, the DNA is TGTGCCATAGGGACAGGGGGGAATGAGCAGTTCTTC.

The table lists this clonotype with a few counts. The rearrangement links TRBV6-6 to TRBJ2-2; D tentatively reads TRBD1 or TRBD2 (5 bases each). Trimming pared 8 bases from V and 3 bases from J, leaving 22 bases between. Germline V gene sequence: CDR1 MNHNY, CDR2 SVGAGI (reference sequence). This CDR3 region has 17 residues. CDR3 region: CASRTGQEPVDTGELFF. The DNA for the CDR3 is TGTGCCAGCCGTACGGGGCAGGAACCGGTCGACACCGGGGAGCTGTTTTTT.

This clonotype occurred once. This chain connects TRBV20-1 to TRBJ2-7; a possible D gene is TRBD2 (6 bases). V was cut by 2 bases and J by 4 bases, with 15 bases left in between. The germline CDR1 and CDR2 sequences are DFQATT and SNEGSKA (reference sequence). The CDR3 consists of 14 residues. The CDR3 bases are TGCAGTGCTAGAATCAGGGAAGGGACTTACGAGCAGTACTTC. Protein: CSARIREGTYEQYF.

This clonotype was picked up many times. The CDR3 loop is CAISESRDREGEKLFF. CDR3 coding DNA: TGTGCCATCAGTGAGTCAAGAGACAGGGAAGGGGAAAAACTGTTTTTT. V and J are TRBV10-3 and TRBJ1-4, with 7 nucleotides matching TRBD1. The CDR3 length is 16 residues. The V gene's germline CDR1 is ENHRY and CDR2 SYGVKD. Trimming at V came to 0 bases and at J to 8 bases, leaving 9 bases not matched to a gene.

The chain combines TRBV5-4 with TRBJ2-7; 10 positions agree with TRBD1. The junction had 8 bases not matched to a gene; V was cut back by 4 bases and J by 13 bases. The CDR3 is 12 amino acids. Per the germline V gene, CDR1 is SGHNT and CDR2 is YYREEE (reference sequence). CDR3 coding DNA: TGTGCCAGCAGCACCCCCGGGACAGGGGAATACGTC. Its protein is CASSTPGTGEYV.

This clonotype was found many times. V usage is TRBV4-1 and J usage is TRBJ1-2, with a tentative D call TRBD1 (6 bases). The CDR3 spans 14 residues. Trimming stripped 0 bases from V and 4 bases from J, with 9 bases between. Germline V gives CDR1 MGHRA, CDR2 YSYEKL. Here the CDR3 reads CASSQEAGAYGYTF. The CDR3 DNA reads as TGCGCCAGCAGCCAAGAAGCAGGGGCCTATGGCTACACCTTC.

V is TRBV12-3 or TRBV12-4 and J is TRBJ2-3, with 10 bases lining up with TRBD2. V was clipped by 8 bases and J by 5 bases; unmatched bases: 4. CDR3 length: 13 amino acids. The CDR3 coding sequence is TGTGCCAGCGCAACTAGCGGGGTAGATACGCAGTATTTT. This codes for CASATSGVDTQYF.

V usage is TRBV7-9 and J usage is TRBJ2-7; D tentatively fits TRBD1 or TRBD2 (5 bases each). The V gene lost 3 bases and the J gene lost 2 bases, with 14 bases spanning the gap. Germline loops: CDR1 SEHNR, CDR2 FQNEAQ (reference sequence). CDR3 length equals 15 residues. CDR3 protein: CASSFAWDVAYEQYF. CDR3 nucleotide sequence: TGTGCCAGCAGCTTTGCTTGGGACGTTGCCTACGAGCAGTACTTC. Drawing the rest from reference TRBV7-9 and TRBJ2-7, the complete variable domain is DTGVSQNPRHKITKRGQNVTFRCDPISEHNRLYWYRQTLGQGPEFLTYFQNEAQLEKSRLLSDRFSAERPKGSFSTLEIQRTEQGDSAMYLCASSFAWDVAYEQYFGPGTRLTVT.

J is TRBJ1-2 and V is TRBV27; no clear D. Per germline, CDR1 MNHEY and CDR2 SMNVEV (reference sequence). This CDR3 is 14 amino acids long. Trimming removed 0 bases at V and 3 bases at J, with 8 bases between. The CDR3 spells CASSLSPWDYGYTF. The CDR3, as DNA: TGTGCCAGCAGTTTATCCCCGTGGGACTATGGCTACACCTTC.